Below are 18 T cell receptor beta chains sequenced from a single sample in a study of CD8+ T cells in alopecia areata. TCR sequencing used cDNA made by reverse transcription of extracted RNA. Sequencing used immunoSEQ multiplex PCR; TCRdb keeps in-frame clones, though not all of them. This table holds approximately 98,000 clones, roughly 60% found once. The sequencing sample was made of CD8+ T cells sorted from blood. The receptor set was obtained from a human donor in good health.

The chain employs TRBV25-1 and TRBJ2-5; TRBD1 aligns across 9 bases. The germline V gene has CDR1 MGHDK and CDR2 SYGVNS. V was clipped by 4 bases and J by 2 bases; unmatched bases: 5. The length of the CDR3 is 15 residues. The DNA of the CDR3 is TGTGCCAGCAGTGCGACAGGGGGTGAGCAAGAGACCCAGTACTTC. Translation: CASSATGGEQETQYF.

CDR3 sequence: CASSVELSQGETQYF. CDR3 coding DNA: TGTGCCAGCAGCGTAGAGCTATCCCAGGGAGAGACCCAGTACTTC. The chain uses TRBV9 and TRBJ2-5, with D perhaps TRBD1 (5 bases). CDR3 size: 15 residues. The ends were cut back, 0 bases at V and 4 bases at J, with 13 bases in the middle. CDR1 and CDR2 (germline): SGDLS, YYNGEE.

The chain couples TRBV13 to TRBJ1-2, with TRBD1 matching over 9 bases. Per germline, CDR1 PRHDT and CDR2 FYEKMQ (reference sequence). The CDR3 totals 16 residues. V lost 5 bases and J lost 8; bases outside the gene matches: 15. The CDR3 protein is CASSQGQGPSSEGYTF. CDR3 in DNA: TGTGCCAGCAGCCAGGGACAGGGCCCGAGTTCGGAAGGCTACACCTTC.

The chain has TRBV9 and TRBJ1-5; D gene unclear. This CDR3 has 11 residues. Germline assignment: CDR1 SGDLS and CDR2 YYNGEE. V was cut by 1 base and J by 5 bases, with 1 base left in between. The CDR3: CASSVHQPQHF. The CDR3 nucleotides read TGTGCCAGCAGCGTACATCAGCCCCAGCATTTT.

The V call is TRBV30, the J call TRBJ1-2; weak D call: TRBD1 (5 bases). CDR3 length: 13 residues. Trimming took off 0 bases at V and 3 bases at J, with 8 bases between the two ends. Germline V gene sequence: CDR1 GTSNPN, CDR2 SVGIG (reference sequence). The CDR3 DNA is TGTGCCTGGAGTGTAGGGGCCTACTATGGCTACACCTTC. Residues: CAWSVGAYYGYTF.

As for this clone: Other DNA sequences in the sample encode the same CDR3. The CDR3 nucleotides read TGTGCCAGCAGCTTAGGCCAGGGGGACTACGAGCAGTACTTC. Translated: CASSLGQGDYEQYF. The chain is built from TRBV13 and TRBJ2-7; 7 nucleotides line up with TRBD1. Unmatched junction bases numbered 2, after V lost 0 bases and J lost 3 bases. This CDR3 is built from 14 residues. Germline loops: CDR1 PRHDT, CDR2 FYEKMQ (reference sequence).

V and J are TRBV9 and TRBJ1-5, with D unclear. V gave up 0 bases and J gave up 5 bases, with 9 bases separating them. The CDR3 sequence is 14 residues long. Germline CDR1 is SGDLS and CDR2 is YYNGEE. The CDR3 reads CASSVGNGDQPQHF. The CDR3 DNA is TGTGCCAGCAGCGTAGGGAACGGGGATCAGCCCCAGCATTTT.

The chain is built from TRBV9 and TRBJ1-1; D unclear. Trimming stripped 3 bases from V and 5 bases from J, with 11 bases between. CDR1 and CDR2 from the germline V gene are SGDLS and YYNGEE. The CDR3 is 13 amino acids. The DNA of the CDR3 is TGTGCCAGCAGCGGTGGAGCGGGGACTGAAGCTTTCTTT. It yields the protein CASSGGAGTEAFF.

This clone has a handful of counts. The CDR3 loop reads CASSHPSGDGTQYF. CDR3 sequence (DNA): TGTGCCAGCAGCCACCCGTCGGGGGATGGGACCCAGTACTTC. The genes are TRBV14 and TRBJ2-5, with D tentatively TRBD2 (6 bases). CDR3 length: 14 residues. Per the germline V gene, CDR1 is SGHDN and CDR2 is FVKESK. V dropped 3 bases and J dropped 7 bases, with 15 bases sitting between them.

The chain couples TRBV30 to TRBJ1-2; 8 bases align to TRBD1. Germline V gene data show CDR1 as GTSNPN and CDR2 as SVGIG (reference sequence). The CDR3 contains 13 residues. With 5 bases clipped from V and 7 bases from J, the junction kept 9 bases outside the gene matches. CDR3 nucleotides: TGTGCCTGGGGTTTTGGGGACAGGCCTGGCTACACCTTC. Its protein is CAWGFGDRPGYTF.

This chain links TRBV27 with TRBJ2-7; D is perhaps TRBD1 (6 bases). The germline V gene encodes CDR1 MNHEY and CDR2 SMNVEV (reference sequence). The CDR3 loop spans 13 amino acids. V was cut by 5 bases and J by 2 bases, with 10 bases left in between. The CDR3 region has the DNA TGTGCCAGCAGTCAGACAGGTACCTACGAGCAGTACTTC. Residues: CASSQTGTYEQYF.

The sample holds a few counts of this clone. The same CDR3 can be traced to other DNA sequences in this sample. The J gene is TRBJ2-5, the V gene TRBV5-6, with 7 bases identical to TRBD2. This CDR3 spans 16 amino acids. Germline V lookup: CDR1 SGHDT, CDR2 YYEEEE. V lost 0 bases and J lost 0; bases outside the gene matches: 5. DNA of the CDR3: TGTGCCAGCAGCTTGGGGGGCCTAGCGGACCAAGAGACCCAGTACTTC. Amino acid sequence: CASSLGGLADQETQYF.

This clone turned up a few times. CDR3 region: CASSLGLAVADEQYF. In DNA form, the CDR3 reads TGTGCCAGCAGCTTAGGTTTAGCGGTCGCGGACGAGCAGTACTTC. The chain carries TRBV5-6 and TRBJ2-7; maybe TRBD2 (6 bases). V lost 2 bases and J lost 5, with 17 bases in between. Germline V gene lookup returns CDR1 SGHDT and CDR2 YYEEEE. This CDR3 contains 15 residues.

In this sample, this clone turned up a few times. The chain joins TRBV6-1 to TRBJ2-2; D unresolved. V gave up 2 bases and J gave up 4 bases, with 5 bases separating them. From germline, CDR1 is MNHNS and CDR2 SASEGT. The CDR3 totals 13 residues. The CDR3 DNA is TGTGCCAGCAGTGAATATGGCACCGGGGAGCTGTTTTTT. Protein product: CASSEYGTGELFF.

The count of this clone is one. This sequence joins TRBV4-1 and TRBJ2-1; no clear D. V lost 3 bases and J 10 bases, leaving 16 bases between the germline ends. Germline CDR1 MGHRA, CDR2 YSYEKL. This CDR3 spans 14 amino acids. The DNA of the CDR3 is TGCGCCAGCAGCCAGATTACGGGCATAGGGGAGCAGTTCTTC. Protein: CASSQITGIGEQFF.

Regarding this clone: Sequence at one end of the junction differs from germline and may be a read error. V and J are TRBV11-2 and TRBJ1-2; 11 positions match TRBD1. The CDR3 has 17 amino acids. Germline V CDR1 and CDR2: SGHAT, FQNNGV. The DNA of the CDR3 is TGTGCCAGCAGCTCCCCCAAGGACAGGGGGCAGGTTAGGTCCGTAGCCTTC. Its protein product is CASSSPKDRGQVRSVAF.

V is TRBV25-1 and J is TRBJ2-1; either TRBD1 or TRBD2 may fit D (6 bases each). Looked up from germline, CDR1 is MGHDK and CDR2 is SYGVNS. V was cut by 3 bases and J by 9 bases, with 15 bases left in between. This CDR3 has 14 residues. The CDR3 loop reads CASSEPNWGAEQFF. Written as DNA, the CDR3 is TGTGCCAGCAGTGAGCCAAACTGGGGGGCTGAGCAGTTCTTC.

V is TRBV6-5 and J is TRBJ2-7, with 7 positions matching TRBD1. Germline CDR1 reads MNHEY; CDR2 reads SVGAGI. Trimming at V came to 2 bases and at J to 5 bases, leaving 6 bases not matched to a gene. The CDR3 totals 14 residues. CDR3 nucleotide sequence: TGTGCCAGCAGTTACGAGGGACAGCCAAACGAGCAGTACTTC. Its translation is CASSYEGQPNEQYF.